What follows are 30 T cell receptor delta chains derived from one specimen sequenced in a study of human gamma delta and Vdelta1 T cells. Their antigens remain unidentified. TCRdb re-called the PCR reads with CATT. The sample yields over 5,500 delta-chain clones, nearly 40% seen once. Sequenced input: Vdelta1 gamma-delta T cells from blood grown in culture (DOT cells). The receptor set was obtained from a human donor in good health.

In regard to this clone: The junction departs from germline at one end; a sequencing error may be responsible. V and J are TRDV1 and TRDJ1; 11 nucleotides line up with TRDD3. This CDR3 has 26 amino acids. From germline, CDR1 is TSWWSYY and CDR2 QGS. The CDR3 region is CARGELGFLPTICLGDTPGYTDKLIF. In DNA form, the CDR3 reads TGTGCTCGTGGGGAACTAGGGTTCCTACCAACCATTTGCCTGGGGGATACTCCGGGTTACACCGATAAACTCATCTTT.

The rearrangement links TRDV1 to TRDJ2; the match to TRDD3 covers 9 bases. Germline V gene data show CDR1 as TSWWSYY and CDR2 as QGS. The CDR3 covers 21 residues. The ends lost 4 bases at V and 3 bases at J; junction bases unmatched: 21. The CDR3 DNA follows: TGTGCTCTTGGGGTCCGAAGGCCTTCCTTCGTGACTGGGGGAGTGACAGCACAACTCTTCTTT. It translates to CALGVRRPSFVTGGVTAQLFF.

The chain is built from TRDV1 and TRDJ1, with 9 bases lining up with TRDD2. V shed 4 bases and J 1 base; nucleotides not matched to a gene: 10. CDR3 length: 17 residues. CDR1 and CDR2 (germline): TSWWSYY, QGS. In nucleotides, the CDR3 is TGTGCTCTTGGGGTCTCCTTCCTACGACACCCCACCGATAAACTCATCTTT. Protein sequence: CALGVSFLRHPTDKLIF.

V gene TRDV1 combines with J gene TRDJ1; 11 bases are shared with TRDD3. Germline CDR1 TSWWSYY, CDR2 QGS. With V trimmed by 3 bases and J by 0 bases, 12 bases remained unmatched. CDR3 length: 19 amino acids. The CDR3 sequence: CALGERTVLGDKNTDKLIF. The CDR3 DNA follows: TGTGCTCTTGGGGAGCGTACCGTACTGGGGGATAAAAACACCGATAAACTCATCTTT.

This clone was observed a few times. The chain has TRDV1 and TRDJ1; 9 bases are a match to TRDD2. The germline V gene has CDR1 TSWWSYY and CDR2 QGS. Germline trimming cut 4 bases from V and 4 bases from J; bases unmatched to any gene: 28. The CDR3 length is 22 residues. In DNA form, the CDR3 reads TGTGCTCTTGGGGCGGCCTTCCTACGGGTCTGGGCATCCTCCCCAAGTGGCGATAAACTCATCTTT. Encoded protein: CALGAAFLRVWASSPSGDKLIF.

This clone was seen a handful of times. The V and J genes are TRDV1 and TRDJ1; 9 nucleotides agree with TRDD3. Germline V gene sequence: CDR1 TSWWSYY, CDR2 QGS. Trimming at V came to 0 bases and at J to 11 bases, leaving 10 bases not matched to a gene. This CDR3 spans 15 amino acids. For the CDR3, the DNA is TGTGCTCTTGGGGAACTAGGGAGACTGGGGGACCAGCTCATCTTT. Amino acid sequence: CALGELGRLGDQLIF.

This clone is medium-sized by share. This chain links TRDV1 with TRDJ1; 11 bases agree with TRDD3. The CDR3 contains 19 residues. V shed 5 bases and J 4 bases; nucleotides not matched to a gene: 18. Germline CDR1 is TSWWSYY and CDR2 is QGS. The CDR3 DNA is TGTGCTCTTGGGAGACTGCTTCCCACGTGGGGGATACGTGACGATAAACTCATCTTT. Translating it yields CALGRLLPTWGIRDDKLIF.

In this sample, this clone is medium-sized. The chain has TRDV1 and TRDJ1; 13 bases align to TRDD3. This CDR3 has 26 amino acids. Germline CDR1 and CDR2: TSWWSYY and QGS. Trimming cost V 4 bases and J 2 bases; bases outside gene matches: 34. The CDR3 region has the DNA TGTGCTCTTGGGGCCTCGACTTTTGTCGCCCGACTGTTTAGTACTGGGGGATACGAGGGTACCGATAAACTCATCTTT. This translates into CALGASTFVARLFSTGGYEGTDKLIF.

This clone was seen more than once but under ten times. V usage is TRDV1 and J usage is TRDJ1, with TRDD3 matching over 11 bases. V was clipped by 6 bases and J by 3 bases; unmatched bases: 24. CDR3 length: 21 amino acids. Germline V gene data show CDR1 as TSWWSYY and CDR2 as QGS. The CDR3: CALGARGPPSGGYIVSDKLIF. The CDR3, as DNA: TGTGCTCTTGGAGCACGGGGGCCACCCTCTGGGGGATACATCGTGTCCGATAAACTCATCTTT.

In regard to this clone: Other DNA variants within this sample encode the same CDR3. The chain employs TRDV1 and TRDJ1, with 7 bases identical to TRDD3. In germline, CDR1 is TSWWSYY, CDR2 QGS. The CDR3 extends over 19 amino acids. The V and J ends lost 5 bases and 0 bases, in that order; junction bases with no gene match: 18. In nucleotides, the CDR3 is TGTGCTCTTGGGCCAACCGTCTTCGGGCTGGGGGCGAACACCGATAAACTCATCTTT. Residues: CALGPTVFGLGANTDKLIF.

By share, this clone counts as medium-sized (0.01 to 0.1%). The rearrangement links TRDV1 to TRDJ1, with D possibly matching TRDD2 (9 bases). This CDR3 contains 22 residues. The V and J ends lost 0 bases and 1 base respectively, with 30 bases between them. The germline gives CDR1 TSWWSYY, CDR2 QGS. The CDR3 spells CALGELPLPTQLGVEGTDKLIF. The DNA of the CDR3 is TGTGCTCTTGGGGAACTTCCCCTTCCTACGCAACTGGGGGTCGAGGGCACCGATAAACTCATCTTT.

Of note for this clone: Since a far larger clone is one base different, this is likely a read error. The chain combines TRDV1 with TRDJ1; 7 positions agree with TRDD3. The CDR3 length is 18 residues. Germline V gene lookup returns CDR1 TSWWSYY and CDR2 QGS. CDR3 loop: CALMPLTKLGVHTDKRIF. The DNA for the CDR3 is TGTGCTCTTATGCCACTCACTAAGCTGGGGGTTCACACCGATAAACGCATCTTT.

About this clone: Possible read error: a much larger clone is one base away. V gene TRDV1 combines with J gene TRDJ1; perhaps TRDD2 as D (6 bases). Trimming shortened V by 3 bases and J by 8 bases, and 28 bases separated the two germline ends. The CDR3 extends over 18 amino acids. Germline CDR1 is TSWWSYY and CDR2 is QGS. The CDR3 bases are TGTGCTCTTGGGGACCCGGCCTTCCACGGGGACCACGCGGCCAAACTCATCTTT. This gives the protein CALGDPAFHGDHAAKLIF.

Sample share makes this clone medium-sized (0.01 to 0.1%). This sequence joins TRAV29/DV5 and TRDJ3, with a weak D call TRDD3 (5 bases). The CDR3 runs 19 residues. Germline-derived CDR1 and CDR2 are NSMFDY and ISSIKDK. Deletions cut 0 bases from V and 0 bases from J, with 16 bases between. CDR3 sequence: CAASGPGFVSSWDTRQMFF. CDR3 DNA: TGTGCAGCAAGCGGACCGGGATTCGTAAGCTCCTGGGACACCCGACAGATGTTTTTC.

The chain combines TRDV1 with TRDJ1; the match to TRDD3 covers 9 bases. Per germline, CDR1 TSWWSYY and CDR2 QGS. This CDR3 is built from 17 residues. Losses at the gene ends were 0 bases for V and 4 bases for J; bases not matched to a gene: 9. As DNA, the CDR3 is TGTGCTCTTGGGGAACTAGGTCTGGGGGATCGTTACGATAAACTCATCTTT. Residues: CALGELGLGDRYDKLIF.

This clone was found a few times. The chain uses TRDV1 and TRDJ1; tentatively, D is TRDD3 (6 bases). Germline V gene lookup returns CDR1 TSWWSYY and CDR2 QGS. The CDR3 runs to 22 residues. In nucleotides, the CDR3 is TGTGCCCAATCTTGGGGAAGTTCAGTAAGATTCGTTGGGGGGAAGCCCACCGATAAACTCATCTTT. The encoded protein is CAQSWGSSVRFVGGKPTDKLIF.

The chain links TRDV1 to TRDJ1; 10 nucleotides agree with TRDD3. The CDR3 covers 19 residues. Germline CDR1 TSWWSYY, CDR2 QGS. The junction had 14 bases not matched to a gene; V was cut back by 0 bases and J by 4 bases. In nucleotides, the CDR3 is TGTGCTCTTGGGGAACTAGGAGGATTGGGGGATACCGCCCGCGATAAACTCATCTTT. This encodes CALGELGGLGDTARDKLIF.

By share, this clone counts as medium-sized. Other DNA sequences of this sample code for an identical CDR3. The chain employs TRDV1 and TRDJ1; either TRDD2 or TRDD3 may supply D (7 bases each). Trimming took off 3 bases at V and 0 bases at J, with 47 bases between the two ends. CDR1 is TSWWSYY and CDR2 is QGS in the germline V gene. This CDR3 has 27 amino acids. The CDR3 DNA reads TGTGCTCTTGGGGACTATTTCGCCGACGTAGGTGTTCCTTCCTCCCGTACTGGGGTCCGGTACACCGATAAACTCATCTTT. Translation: CALGDYFADVGVPSSRTGVRYTDKLIF.

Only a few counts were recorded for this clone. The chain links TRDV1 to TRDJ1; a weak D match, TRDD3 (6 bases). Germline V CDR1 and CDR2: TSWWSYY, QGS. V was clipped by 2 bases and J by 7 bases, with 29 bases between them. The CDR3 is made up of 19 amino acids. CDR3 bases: TGTGCTCTTGGGGAAGTATTCTCTCTGGGGCTACCGACCTCAGGTAAACTCATCTTT. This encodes CALGEVFSLGLPTSGKLIF.

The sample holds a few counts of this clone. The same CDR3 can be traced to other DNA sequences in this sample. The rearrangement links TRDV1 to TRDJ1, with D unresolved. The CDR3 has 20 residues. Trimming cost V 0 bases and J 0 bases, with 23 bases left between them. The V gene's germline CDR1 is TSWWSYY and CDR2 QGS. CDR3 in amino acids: CALGELQIHPPPHYTDKLIF. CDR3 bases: TGTGCTCTTGGGGAACTACAGATTCACCCCCCCCCTCATTACACCGATAAACTCATCTTT.

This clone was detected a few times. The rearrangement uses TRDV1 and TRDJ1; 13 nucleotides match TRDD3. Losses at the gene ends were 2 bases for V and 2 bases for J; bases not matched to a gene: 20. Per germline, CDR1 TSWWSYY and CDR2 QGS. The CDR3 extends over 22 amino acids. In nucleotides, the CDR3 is TGTGCTCTTGGGGAATGGGGCCTACGGAGGGGGACTGGGGGATACGGGACCGATAAACTCATCTTT. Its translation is CALGEWGLRRGTGGYGTDKLIF.

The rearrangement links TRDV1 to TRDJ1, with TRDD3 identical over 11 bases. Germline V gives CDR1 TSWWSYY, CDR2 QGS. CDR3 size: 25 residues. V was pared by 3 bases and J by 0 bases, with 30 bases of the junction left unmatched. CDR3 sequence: CALGDHLRWGIQGEWVASYTDKLIF. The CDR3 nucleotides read TGTGCTCTTGGGGACCATCTACGCTGGGGGATACAAGGAGAGTGGGTGGCATCCTACACCGATAAACTCATCTTT.

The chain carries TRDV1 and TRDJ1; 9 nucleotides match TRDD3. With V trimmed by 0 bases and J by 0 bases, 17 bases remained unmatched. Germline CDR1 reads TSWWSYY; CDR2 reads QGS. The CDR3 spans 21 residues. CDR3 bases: TGTGCTCTTGGGGAACTAGGGACGAACTGGGGGACCCTCGAGTACACCGATAAACTCATCTTT. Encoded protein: CALGELGTNWGTLEYTDKLIF.

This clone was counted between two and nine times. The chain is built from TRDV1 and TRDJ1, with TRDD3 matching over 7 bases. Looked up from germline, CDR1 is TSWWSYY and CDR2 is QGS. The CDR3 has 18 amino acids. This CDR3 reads CALSPNEYWGRNTDKLIF. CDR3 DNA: TGTGCCCTCTCCCCCAATGAGTACTGGGGTCGAAACACCGATAAACTCATCTTT.

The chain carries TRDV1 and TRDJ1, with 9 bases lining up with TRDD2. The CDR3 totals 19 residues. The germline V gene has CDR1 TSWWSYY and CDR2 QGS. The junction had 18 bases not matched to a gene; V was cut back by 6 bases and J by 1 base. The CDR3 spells CALGILPTTFLGATDKLIF. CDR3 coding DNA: TGTGCTCTTGGAATCCTTCCTACGACCTTCCTGGGGGCCACCGATAAACTCATCTTT.

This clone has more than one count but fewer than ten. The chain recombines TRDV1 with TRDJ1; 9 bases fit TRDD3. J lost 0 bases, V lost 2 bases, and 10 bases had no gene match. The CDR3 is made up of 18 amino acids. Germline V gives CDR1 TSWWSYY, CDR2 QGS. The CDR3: CALGEFSVLGDDTDKLIF. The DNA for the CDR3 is TGTGCTCTTGGGGAATTTTCCGTACTGGGGGACGACACCGATAAACTCATCTTT.

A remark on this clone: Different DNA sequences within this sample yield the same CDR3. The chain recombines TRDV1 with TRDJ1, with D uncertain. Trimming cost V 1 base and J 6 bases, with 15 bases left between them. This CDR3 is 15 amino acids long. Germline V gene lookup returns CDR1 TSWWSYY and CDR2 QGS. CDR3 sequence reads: CALGEQGHYTHKLIF. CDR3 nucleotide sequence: TGTGCTCTTGGGGAACAGGGACACTATACACATAAACTCATCTTT.

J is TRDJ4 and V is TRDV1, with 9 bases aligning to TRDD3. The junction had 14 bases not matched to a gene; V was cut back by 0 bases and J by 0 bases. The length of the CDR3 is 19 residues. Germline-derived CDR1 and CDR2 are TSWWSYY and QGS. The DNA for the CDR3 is TGTGCTCTTGGGGAACTACGGTACGGTTTACTGGGGGACGCCAGACCCCTGATCTTT. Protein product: CALGELRYGLLGDARPLIF.

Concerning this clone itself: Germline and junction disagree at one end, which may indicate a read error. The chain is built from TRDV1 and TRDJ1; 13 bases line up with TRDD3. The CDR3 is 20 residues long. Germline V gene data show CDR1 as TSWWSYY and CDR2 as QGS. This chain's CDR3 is CALGEPSFLLGDTITEKLIF. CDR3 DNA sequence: TGTGCTCTTGGGGAACCCTCCTTCCTACTGGGGGATACGATTACCGAGAAACTCATCTTT.

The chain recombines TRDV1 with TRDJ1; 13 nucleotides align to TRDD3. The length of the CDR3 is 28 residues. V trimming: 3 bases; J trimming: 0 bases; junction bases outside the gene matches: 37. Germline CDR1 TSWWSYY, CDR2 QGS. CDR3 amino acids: CALGDPFFLKITGGYARVDGSYTDKLIF. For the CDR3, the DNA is TGTGCTCTTGGGGACCCGTTCTTCCTCAAAATTACTGGGGGATACGCGCGGGTAGATGGGTCGTACACCGATAAACTCATCTTT.